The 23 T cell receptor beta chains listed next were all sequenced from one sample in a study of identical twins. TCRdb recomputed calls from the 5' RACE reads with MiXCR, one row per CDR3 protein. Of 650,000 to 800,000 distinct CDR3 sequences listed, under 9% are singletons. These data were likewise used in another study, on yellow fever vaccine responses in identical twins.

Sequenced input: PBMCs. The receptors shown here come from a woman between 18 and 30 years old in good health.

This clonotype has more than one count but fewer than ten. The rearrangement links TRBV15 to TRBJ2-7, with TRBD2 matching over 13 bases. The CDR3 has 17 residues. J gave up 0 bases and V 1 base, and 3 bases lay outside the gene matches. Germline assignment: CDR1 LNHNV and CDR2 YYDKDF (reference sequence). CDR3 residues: CATSRVGLAGRSYEQYF. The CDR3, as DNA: TGTGCCACCAGCAGAGTGGGACTAGCGGGACGCTCCTACGAGCAGTACTTC.

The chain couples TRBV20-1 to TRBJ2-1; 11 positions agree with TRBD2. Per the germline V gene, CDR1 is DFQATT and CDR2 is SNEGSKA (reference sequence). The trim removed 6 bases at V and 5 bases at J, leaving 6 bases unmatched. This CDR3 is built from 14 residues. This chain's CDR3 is CSALAGGLHNEQFF. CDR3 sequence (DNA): TGCAGTGCGTTAGCGGGAGGGCTCCACAATGAGCAGTTCTTC.

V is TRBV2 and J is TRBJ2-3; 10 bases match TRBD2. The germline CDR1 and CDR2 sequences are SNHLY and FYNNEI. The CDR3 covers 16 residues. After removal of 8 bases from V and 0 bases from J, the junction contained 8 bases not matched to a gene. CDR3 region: CASAGRTSGSTDTQYF. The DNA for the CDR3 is TGTGCCAGCGCTGGACGGACTAGCGGTAGCACAGATACGCAGTATTTT.

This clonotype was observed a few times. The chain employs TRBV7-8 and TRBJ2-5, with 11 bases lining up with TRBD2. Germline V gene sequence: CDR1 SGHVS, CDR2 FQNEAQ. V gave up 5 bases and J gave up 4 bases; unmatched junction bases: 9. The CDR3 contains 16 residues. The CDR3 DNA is TGTGCCAGCAGCCCATCGACTAGCGGGAACTTAGAGACCCAGTACTTC. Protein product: CASSPSTSGNLETQYF.

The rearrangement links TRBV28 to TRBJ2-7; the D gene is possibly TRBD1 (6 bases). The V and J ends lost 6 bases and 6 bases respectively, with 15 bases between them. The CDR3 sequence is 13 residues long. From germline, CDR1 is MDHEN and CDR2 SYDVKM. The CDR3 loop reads CASRKNRVGEQYF. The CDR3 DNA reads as TGTGCCAGCAGGAAAAACAGGGTTGGCGAGCAGTACTTC.

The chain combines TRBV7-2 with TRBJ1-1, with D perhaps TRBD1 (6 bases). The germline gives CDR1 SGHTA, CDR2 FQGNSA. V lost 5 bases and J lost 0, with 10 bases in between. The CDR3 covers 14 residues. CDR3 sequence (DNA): TGTGCCAGCAGCGCCCACAGGGTGAACACTGAAGCTTTCTTT. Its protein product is CASSAHRVNTEAFF.

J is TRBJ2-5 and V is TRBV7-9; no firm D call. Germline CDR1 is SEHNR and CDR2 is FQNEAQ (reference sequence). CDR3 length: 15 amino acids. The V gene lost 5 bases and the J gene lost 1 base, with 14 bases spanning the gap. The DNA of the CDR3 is TGTGCCAGCAGCCCTGGCAGAGATTTCCAAGAGACCCAGTACTTC. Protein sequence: CASSPGRDFQETQYF.

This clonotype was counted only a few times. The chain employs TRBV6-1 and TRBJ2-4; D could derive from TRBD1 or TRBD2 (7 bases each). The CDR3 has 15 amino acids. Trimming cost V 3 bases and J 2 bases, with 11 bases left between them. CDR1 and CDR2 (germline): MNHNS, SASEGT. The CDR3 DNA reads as TGTGCCAGCAGTGACAGGGGGGGGACCAAAAACATTCAGTACTTC. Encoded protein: CASSDRGGTKNIQYF.

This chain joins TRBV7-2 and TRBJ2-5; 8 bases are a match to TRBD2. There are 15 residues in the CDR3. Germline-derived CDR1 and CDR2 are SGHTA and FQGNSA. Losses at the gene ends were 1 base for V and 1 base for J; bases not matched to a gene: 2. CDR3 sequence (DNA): TGTGCCAGCAGCTTAGGAGCGGGGGCCCAAGAGACCCAGTACTTC. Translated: CASSLGAGAQETQYF.

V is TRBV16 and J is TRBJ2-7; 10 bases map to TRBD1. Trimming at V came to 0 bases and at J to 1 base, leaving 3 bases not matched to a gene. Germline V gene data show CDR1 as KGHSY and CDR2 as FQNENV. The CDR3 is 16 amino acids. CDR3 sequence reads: CASSQSTGGASYEQYF. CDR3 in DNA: TGTGCCAGCAGCCAATCGACAGGGGGCGCATCCTACGAGCAGTACTTC.

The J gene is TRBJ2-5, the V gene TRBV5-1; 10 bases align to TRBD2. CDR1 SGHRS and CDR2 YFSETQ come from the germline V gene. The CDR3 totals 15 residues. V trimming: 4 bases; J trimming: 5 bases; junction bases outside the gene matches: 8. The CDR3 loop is CASSGAGGPEETQYF. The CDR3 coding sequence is TGCGCCAGCAGCGGAGCGGGGGGGCCTGAGGAGACCCAGTACTTC.

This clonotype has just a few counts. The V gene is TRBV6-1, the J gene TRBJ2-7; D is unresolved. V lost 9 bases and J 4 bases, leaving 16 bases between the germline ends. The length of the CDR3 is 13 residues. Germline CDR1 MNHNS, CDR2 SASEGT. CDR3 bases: TGTGCCAGGGGCAGTATTTGGGGATACGAGCAGTACTTC. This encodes CARGSIWGYEQYF.

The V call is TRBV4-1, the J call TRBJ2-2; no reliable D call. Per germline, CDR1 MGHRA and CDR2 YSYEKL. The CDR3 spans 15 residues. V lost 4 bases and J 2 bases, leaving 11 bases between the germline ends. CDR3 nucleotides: TGCGCCAGCAGCCTCGTGTACCCTAACACCGGGGAGCTGTTTTTT. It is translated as CASSLVYPNTGELFF.

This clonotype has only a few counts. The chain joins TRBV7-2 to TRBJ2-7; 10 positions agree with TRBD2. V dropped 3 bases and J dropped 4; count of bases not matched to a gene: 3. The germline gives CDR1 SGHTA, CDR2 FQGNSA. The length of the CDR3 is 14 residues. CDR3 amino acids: CASSFASGSYEQYF. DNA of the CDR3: TGTGCCAGCAGCTTCGCTAGCGGGAGTTACGAGCAGTACTTC.

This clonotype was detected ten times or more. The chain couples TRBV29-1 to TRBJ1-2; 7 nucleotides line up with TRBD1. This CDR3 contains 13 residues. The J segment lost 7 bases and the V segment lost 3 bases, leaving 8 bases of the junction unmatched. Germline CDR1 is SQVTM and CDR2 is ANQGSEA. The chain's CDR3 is CSVDPGGQVGYTF. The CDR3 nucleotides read TGCAGCGTTGATCCAGGAGGACAGGTTGGCTACACCTTC.

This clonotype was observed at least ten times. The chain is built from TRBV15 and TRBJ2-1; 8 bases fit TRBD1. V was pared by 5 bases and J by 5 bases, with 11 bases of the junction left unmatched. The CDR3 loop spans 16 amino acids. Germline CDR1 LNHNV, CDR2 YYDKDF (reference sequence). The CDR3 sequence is CATSSPLQGDHNEQFF. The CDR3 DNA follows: TGTGCCACCAGCTCCCCGTTACAGGGGGATCACAATGAGCAGTTCTTC.

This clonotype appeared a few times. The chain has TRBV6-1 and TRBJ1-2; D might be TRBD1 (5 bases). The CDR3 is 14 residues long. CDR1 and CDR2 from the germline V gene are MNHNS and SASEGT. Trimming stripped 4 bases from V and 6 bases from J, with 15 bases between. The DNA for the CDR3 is TGTGCCAGCAGTGTAGGTGGGACGGAACATGGCTACACCTTC. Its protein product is CASSVGGTEHGYTF.

For the CDR3, the DNA is TGCAGTGCTAGACCTACGGACAGGGCTGGAAACACCATATATTTT. This translates into CSARPTDRAGNTIYF. The chain joins TRBV20-1 to TRBJ1-3; TRBD1 matches at 8 bases. V shed 2 bases and J 2 bases; nucleotides not matched to a gene: 5. Germline V gene sequence: CDR1 DFQATT, CDR2 SNEGSKA (reference sequence). The CDR3 spans 15 residues.

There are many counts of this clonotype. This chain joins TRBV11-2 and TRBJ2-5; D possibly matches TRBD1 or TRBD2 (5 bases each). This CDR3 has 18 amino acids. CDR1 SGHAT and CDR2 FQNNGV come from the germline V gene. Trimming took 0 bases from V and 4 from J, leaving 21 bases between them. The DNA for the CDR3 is TGTGCCAGCAGCTTAGATTCGGGGAGACAGTCCCTCCCAGAGACCCAGTACTTC. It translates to CASSLDSGRQSLPETQYF.

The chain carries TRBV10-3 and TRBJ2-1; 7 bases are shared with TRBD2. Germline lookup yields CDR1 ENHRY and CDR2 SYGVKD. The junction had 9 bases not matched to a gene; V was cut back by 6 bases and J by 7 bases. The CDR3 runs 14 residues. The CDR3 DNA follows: TGTGCCATCAGGCTTGGGGGGGAGGGTAATGAGCAGTTCTTC. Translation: CAIRLGGEGNEQFF.

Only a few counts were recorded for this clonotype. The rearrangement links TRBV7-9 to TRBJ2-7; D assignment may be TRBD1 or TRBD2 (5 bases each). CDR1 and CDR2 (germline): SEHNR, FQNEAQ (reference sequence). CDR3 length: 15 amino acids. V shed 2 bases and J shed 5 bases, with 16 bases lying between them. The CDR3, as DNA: TGTGCCAGCAGCTTACAGGGAGCCTCGGGTAACGAGCAGTACTTC. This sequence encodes CASSLQGASGNEQYF. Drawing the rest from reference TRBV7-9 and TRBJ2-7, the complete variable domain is DTGVSQNPRHKITKRGQNVTFRCDPISEHNRLYWYRQTLGQGPEFLTYFQNEAQLEKSRLLSDRFSAERPKGSFSTLEIQRTEQGDSAMYLCASSLQGASGNEQYFGPGTRLTVT.

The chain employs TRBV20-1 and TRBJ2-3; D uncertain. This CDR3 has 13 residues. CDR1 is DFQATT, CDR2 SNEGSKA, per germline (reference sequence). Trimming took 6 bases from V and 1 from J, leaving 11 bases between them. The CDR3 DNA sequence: TGCAGTGCCCGACCTTGGGGCACAGATACGCAGTATTTT. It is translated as CSARPWGTDTQYF.

CDR3 sequence reads: CASSPPRGGTGELFF. CDR3 in DNA: TGTGCCAGCAGCCCTCCTAGGGGAGGGACCGGGGAGCTGTTTTTT. The J gene is TRBJ2-2, the V gene TRBV7-2, with TRBD2 identical over 7 bases. Germline V gene lookup returns CDR1 SGHTA and CDR2 FQGNSA. V dropped 5 bases and J dropped 5; count of bases not matched to a gene: 8. CDR3 length: 15 amino acids.